The source of this T cell receptor (beta chain) is a study of human CD8 memory T cell subsets. Points from the study as a whole: Effector memory cells lacked the similarly high diversity that stem-like memory and precursor exhausted T cells had. Precursor exhausted and stem-like memory T cell repertoires shared minimal overlap.

Making the TCR beta libraries relied on UMI-labeled 5' RACE. TCRdb reanalyzed the 5' RACE reads, giving one entry per CDR3 protein sequence and no DNA. Recorded for this sample: 6,500 to 7,000 distinct CDR3 sequences. A note on this clonotype: The antigen is unknown.

The CCR7+ PD-1- TIGIT- phenotype marked stem-like memory CD8+ T cells (TSTEM). The authors drew RNA from duplicate vials of fewer than 170,000 sorted CD8+ T cells per subset. This TCR derives from a human donor in good health. The sequenced sample consisted of CD8+ stem-like memory T cells (TSCM and TCM) sorted from PBMCs. The subset denotes: stem-like memory CD8 T cells (TSTEM), CCR7+ PD-1- TIGIT-.

The CDR3 sequence is CASSPLKSLEGETQYF. The genes are TRBV6-5 and TRBJ2-5; TCRdb names TRBD2, which stays unverified in the absence of DNA. Germline values: CDR1 MNHEY, CDR2 SVGAGI. The CDR3 spans 16 residues.